This T cell receptor beta chain derives from a study of cytomegalovirus exposure and HLA in healthy donors. PCR used 60 Vbeta primers and 13 Jbeta primers. Profiling relied on immunoSEQ multiplex PCR, and the TCRdb table lists in-frame clones only, not all of them. This repertoire includes around 50,000 clones. V lost 3 bases to trimming and J lost 6 bases; unmatched junction nucleotides: 27. The germline CDR1 and CDR2 sequences are SGHVS and FNYEAQ. CDR3 length equals 22 residues. The source is a male donor in good health and CMV-seronegative. The rearrangement joins TRBV7-6 to TRBJ1-5; 9 bases are a match to TRBD1. The sample comprised PBMCs. CDR3 nucleotides: TGTGCCAGCAGCTTGACGCCCGAGTCCGGAGGACAGGGGCAACGAAGTGGTCAGCCCCAGCATTTT. It is translated as CASSLTPESGGQGQRSGQPQHF.